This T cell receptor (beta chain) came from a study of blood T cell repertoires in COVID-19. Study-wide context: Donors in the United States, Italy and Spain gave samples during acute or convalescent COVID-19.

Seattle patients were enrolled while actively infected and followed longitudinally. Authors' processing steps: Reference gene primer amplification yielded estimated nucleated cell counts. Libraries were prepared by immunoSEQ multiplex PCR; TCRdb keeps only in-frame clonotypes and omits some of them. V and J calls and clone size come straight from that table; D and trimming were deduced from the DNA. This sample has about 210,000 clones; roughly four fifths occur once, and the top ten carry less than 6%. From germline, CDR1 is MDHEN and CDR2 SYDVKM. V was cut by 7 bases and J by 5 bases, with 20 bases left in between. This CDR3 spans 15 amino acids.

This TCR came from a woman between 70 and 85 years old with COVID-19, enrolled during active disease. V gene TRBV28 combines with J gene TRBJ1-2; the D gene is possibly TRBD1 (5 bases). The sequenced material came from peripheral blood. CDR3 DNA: TGTGCCAGCATTACTTTTTCAGGGAATAGTTATGGCTACACCTTC. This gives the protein CASITFSGNSYGYTF.